This T cell receptor beta chain is drawn from a study of T cell responses to AZD1222 COVID-19 vaccine. Whole-study context: Second doses at about 4 or about 12 weeks were pooled.

TCRdb's table, derived via immunoSEQ multiplex PCR, lists solely in-frame clones and lacks some. The sample yields some 150,000 clones, under 95% seen once. Whole-study results and caveats: Among spike-specific TCRs, nearly half reportedly target unmutated variant regions. CD4 TCRs associated with vaccination spanned spike, dominating at 160-218 and 743-854.

V shed 2 bases and J shed 6 bases, with 24 bases lying between them. This CDR3 has 18 amino acids. CDR1 and CDR2 (germline): LNHNV, YYDKDF (reference sequence). Note on this clone: The antigen is unknown.

The source of this sequence is an adult in good health. The chain has TRBV15 and TRBJ2-3; D is possibly TRBD2 (6 bases). The source was peripheral blood, collected on day 0 of AZD1222 vaccination. The CDR3 bases are TGTGCCACCAGCAGAAAGACCCCAGCCCTCGGGAGTTATGATACGCAGTATTTT. Its translation is CATSRKTPALGSYDTQYF. The variable domain in full, with the rest retrieved from reference TRBV15 and TRBJ2-3, is DAMVIQNPRYQVTQFGKPVTLSCSQTLNHNVMYWYQQKSSQAPKLLFHYYDKDFNNEADTPDNFQSRRPNTSFCFLDIRSPGLGDTAMYLCATSRKTPALGSYDTQYFGPGTRLTVL.